What follows is one TCR beta chain and its context. Produced via immunoSEQ multiplex PCR; TCRdb's table is partial and in-frame only. The sample lists approximately 120,000 clones, roughly 90% occurring once. The data were obtained in a study of OX40 agonist ivuxolimab in advanced cancers. This CDR3 region has 16 residues. Germline CDR1 reads ENHRY; CDR2 reads SYGVKD. V was clipped by 3 bases and J by 0 bases, with 12 bases between them. Sequencing was performed on CD4+ or CD8+ T cells sorted from blood, taken in a trial of the OX40 agonist ivuxolimab. The chain employs TRBV10-3 and TRBJ2-4; weak D call: TRBD1 (5 bases). The sequence was obtained from an adult with an advanced solid tumor such as melanoma, head and neck, liver or kidney cancer. CDR3 sequence: CAISEARGLAKNIQYF. The CDR3 DNA reads TGTGCCATCAGTGAAGCAAGGGGCTTAGCCAAAAACATTCAGTACTTC.